The 18 T cell receptor beta chains given below trace back to one sample, sequenced in a study of blood T cell repertoires in COVID-19. The assay was immunoSEQ multiplex PCR, and TCRdb's table has in-frame clones only and misses some. The table lists around 67,000 clones, over 70% of them singletons, with 5.2% in the top ten. What was sequenced was peripheral blood. The receptors derive from a man in his fifties with active COVID-19.

This clone was detected once. The chain joins TRBV28 to TRBJ1-2; D is ambiguous. The CDR3 runs 13 residues. CDR1 is MDHEN and CDR2 is SYDVKM in the germline V gene. V was shortened by 4 bases and J by 8 bases, with 14 bases between the two germline ends. The CDR3 protein is CASSSVLLEGYTF. CDR3 DNA sequence: TGTGCCAGCAGTTCCGTCCTACTCGAGGGCTACACCTTC.

The chain has TRBV4-2 and TRBJ2-1, with 8 bases that match TRBD1. This CDR3 has 17 amino acids. Per germline, CDR1 LGHNA and CDR2 YNFKEQ. V lost 4 bases, J lost 6 bases, and 14 bases stayed unmatched. The CDR3 DNA reads as TGTGCCAGCAGCCCCACCCCCACAGGGGGTTCTTTCAATGAGCAGTTCTTC. Translating gives CASSPTPTGGSFNEQFF.

This clone was recorded only once. This chain uses TRBV3-1 (or the pseudogene TRBV3-2) with TRBJ2-3; 9 bases fit TRBD1. The V and J ends lost 1 base and 4 bases, in that order; junction bases with no gene match: 3. The CDR3 is made up of 15 amino acids. Germline values: CDR1 LGHDT, CDR2 YNNKEL (reference sequence). As DNA, the CDR3 is TGTGCCAGCAGCCAAGGGACAGGGGCGGCAGATACGCAGTATTTT. Protein product: CASSQGTGAADTQYF.

The genes are TRBV5-5 and TRBJ2-4, with 7 nucleotides matching TRBD2. From germline, CDR1 is SGHKS and CDR2 YYEKEE (reference sequence). CDR3 size: 14 residues. The junction had 9 bases not matched to a gene; V was cut back by 4 bases and J by 8 bases. CDR3 bases: TGTGCCAGCAGCCGGGGGGAGGGTCCAGACATTCAGTACTTC. Translating gives CASSRGEGPDIQYF.

The chain joins TRBV9 to TRBJ2-7; D gene uncertain. CDR3 size: 14 residues. Germline V gene data show CDR1 as SGDLS and CDR2 as YYNGEE. V dropped 2 bases and J dropped 0 bases, with 9 bases sitting between them. The CDR3 DNA sequence: TGTGCCAGCAGCGTTGCGGAAAGCTCCTACGAGCAGTACTTC. Amino acid sequence: CASSVAESSYEQYF. Combining the CDR3 with reference TRBV9 and TRBJ2-7 gives the whole variable domain DSGVTQTPKHLITATGQRVTLRCSPRSGDLSVYWYQQSLDQGLQFLIQYYNGEERAKGNILERFSAQQFPDLHSELNLSSLELGDSALYFCASSVAESSYEQYFGPGTRLTVT.

This clone was seen just once. V and J are TRBV5-1 and TRBJ2-5; 10 bases fit TRBD1. In germline, CDR1 is SGHRS, CDR2 YFSETQ. V trimming: 4 bases; J trimming: 9 bases; junction bases outside the gene matches: 15. The CDR3 is 16 amino acids. CDR3 loop: CASSHGNRDRGMPQYF. Written as DNA, the CDR3 is TGCGCCAGCAGCCATGGGAACCGGGACAGGGGCATGCCCCAGTACTTC.

The chain carries TRBV19 and TRBJ1-1; TRBD1 is a possible D gene (5 bases). The CDR3 contains 17 residues. Trimming took 6 bases from V and 3 from J, leaving 23 bases between them. Germline assignment: CDR1 LNHDA and CDR2 SQIVND (reference sequence). The CDR3 is CASSPRRAIKGYTEAFF. The CDR3 nucleotides read TGTGCCAGTAGCCCCCGCAGGGCCATCAAAGGCTACACTGAAGCTTTCTTT. The variable domain in full, completed from reference TRBV19 and TRBJ1-1, reads DGGITQSPKYLFRKEGQNVTLSCEQNLNHDAMYWYRQDPGQGLRLIYYSQIVNDFQKGDIAEGYSVSREKKESFPLTVTSAQKNPTAFYLCASSPRRAIKGYTEAFFGQGTRLTVV.

This clone was recorded only once. The J gene is TRBJ1-4, the V gene TRBV28; 8 bases fit TRBD1. The germline V gene encodes CDR1 MDHEN and CDR2 SYDVKM. The trim removed 4 bases at V and 4 bases at J, leaving 5 bases unmatched. The CDR3 is 15 amino acids. The DNA of the CDR3 is TGTGCCAGCAGTTCCGGGACAGGCGGTAATGAAAAACTGTTTTTT. Translating it yields CASSSGTGGNEKLFF.

V is TRBV7-2 and J is TRBJ1-1, with D possibly being TRBD1 (5 bases). This CDR3 has 12 residues. Deletions cut 11 bases from V and 2 bases from J, with 12 bases between. In germline, CDR1 is SGHTA, CDR2 FQGNSA. CDR3 protein: CAPRGENTEAFF. The CDR3 DNA reads as TGTGCCCCTCGGGGGGAAAACACTGAAGCTTTCTTT.

The genes are TRBV7-6 and TRBJ1-1; a weak D match, TRBD1 (5 bases). V lost 6 bases and J lost 0, with 14 bases in between. Germline V CDR1 and CDR2: SGHVS, FNYEAQ. The CDR3 loop spans 15 amino acids. CDR3 amino acids: CASSSGSIMNTEAFF. CDR3 bases: TGTGCCAGCAGTTCAGGGTCTATAATGAACACTGAAGCTTTCTTT.

The chain combines TRBV10-3 with TRBJ1-1; no clear D gene. Germline CDR1 and CDR2: ENHRY and SYGVKD. This CDR3 comprises 14 residues. The V and J ends lost 4 bases and 6 bases respectively, with 15 bases between them. For the CDR3, the DNA is TGTGCCATCAGTGGGTCATCGGTGTCGGCTGAAGCTTTCTTT. Residues: CAISGSSVSAEAFF.

This chain joins TRBV5-4 and TRBJ1-1; D is ambiguous. Trimming stripped 2 bases from V and 3 bases from J, with 8 bases between. The CDR3 is 13 residues long. Germline loops: CDR1 SGHNT, CDR2 YYREEE (reference sequence). The CDR3 is CASSLGRDTEAFF. The CDR3 DNA follows: TGTGCCAGCAGCTTAGGGAGGGACACTGAAGCTTTCTTT. Full variable domain (rest looked up from reference TRBV5-4 and TRBJ1-1): ETGVTQSPTHLIKTRGQQVTLRCSSQSGHNTVSWYQQALGQGPQFIFQYYREEENGRGNFPPRFSGLQFPNYSSELNVNALELDDSALYLCASSLGRDTEAFFGQGTRLTVV.

In nucleotides, the CDR3 is TGTGCCAGTAGTATAGAAACAGGGAACGAGCAGTACTTC. Its protein product is CASSIETGNEQYF. The chain employs TRBV19 and TRBJ2-7; D is perhaps TRBD1 (6 bases). This CDR3 is built from 13 residues. Trimming stripped 0 bases from V and 5 bases from J, with 8 bases between. Germline V gene data show CDR1 as LNHDA and CDR2 as SQIVND (reference sequence).

The chain uses TRBV4-1 and TRBJ1-5; TRBD1 matches 8 bases. CDR1 and CDR2 (germline): MGHRA, YSYEKL. The CDR3 has 17 amino acids. With 0 bases clipped from V and 3 bases from J, the junction kept 7 bases outside the gene matches. In nucleotides, the CDR3 is TGCGCCAGCAGCCAAGATCCGAACAGGGGGAACAATCAGCCCCAGCATTTT. The encoded protein is CASSQDPNRGNNQPQHF.

DNA for the CDR3: TGTGCCAGTAGTATTAAGGGGGCGCGAACTGAAGCTTTCTTT. It specifies CASSIKGARTEAFF. The V and J genes are TRBV19 and TRBJ1-1, with 7 bases lining up with TRBD1. Germline CDR1 is LNHDA and CDR2 is SQIVND (reference sequence). The CDR3 covers 14 residues. V lost 3 bases and J lost 5; bases outside the gene matches: 6. The whole variable domain, filled in from reference TRBV19 and TRBJ1-1, reads DGGITQSPKYLFRKEGQNVTLSCEQNLNHDAMYWYRQDPGQGLRLIYYSQIVNDFQKGDIAEGYSVSREKKESFPLTVTSAQKNPTAFYLCASSIKGARTEAFFGQGTRLTVV.

The J gene is TRBJ2-7, the V gene TRBV6-2 or TRBV6-3, with 14 positions matching TRBD2. The V gene's germline CDR1 is MNHEY and CDR2 SVGEGT. The CDR3 is 15 residues long. V lost 4 bases and J lost 3; bases outside the gene matches: 2. The CDR3 spells CASSWGLAGVYEQYF. The CDR3 region has the DNA TGTGCCAGCAGTTGGGGACTAGCGGGAGTCTACGAGCAGTACTTC.

In this sample, this clone turned up once. Here the CDR3 reads CASRESNSPLHF. The CDR3 coding sequence is TGTGCCAGCAGGGAGTCTAATTCACCCCTCCACTTT. V gene TRBV28 combines with J gene TRBJ1-6, with D hard to call. V was shortened by 6 bases and J by 6 bases, with 6 bases between the two germline ends. Per germline, CDR1 MDHEN and CDR2 SYDVKM. The CDR3 is 12 amino acids. The full variable domain, with the rest looked up from reference TRBV28 and TRBJ1-6, is DVKVTQSSRYLVKRTGEKVFLECVQDMDHENMFWYRQDPGLGLRLIYFSYDVKMKEKGDIPEGYSVSREKKERFSLILESASTNQTSMYLCASRESNSPLHFGNGTRLTVT.

The V call is TRBV11-2, the J call TRBJ2-7, with TRBD1 as a possible D gene (5 bases). This CDR3 spans 12 amino acids. Germline V gives CDR1 SGHAT, CDR2 FQNNGV. The V gene lost 4 bases and the J gene lost 4 bases, with 8 bases spanning the gap. The CDR3 nucleotides read TGTGCCAGCAGCTCCTCAGGGTACGAGCAGTACTTC. It yields the protein CASSSSGYEQYF.